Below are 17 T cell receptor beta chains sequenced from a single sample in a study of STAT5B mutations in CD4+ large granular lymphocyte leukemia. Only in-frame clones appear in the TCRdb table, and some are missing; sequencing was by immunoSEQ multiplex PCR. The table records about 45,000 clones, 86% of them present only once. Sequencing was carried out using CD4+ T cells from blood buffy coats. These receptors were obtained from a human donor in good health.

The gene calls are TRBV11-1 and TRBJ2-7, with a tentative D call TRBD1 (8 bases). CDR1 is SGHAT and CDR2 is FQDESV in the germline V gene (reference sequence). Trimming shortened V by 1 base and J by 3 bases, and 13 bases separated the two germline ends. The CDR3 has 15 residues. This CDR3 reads CASSLGTGRVYEQYF. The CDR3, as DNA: TGTGCCAGCAGCTTAGGGACAGGGAGGGTCTACGAGCAGTACTTC.

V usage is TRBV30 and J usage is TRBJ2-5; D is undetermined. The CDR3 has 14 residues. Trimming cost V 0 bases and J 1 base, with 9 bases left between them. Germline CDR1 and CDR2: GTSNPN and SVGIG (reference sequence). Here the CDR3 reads CAWSVGQVQETQYF. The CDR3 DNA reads TGTGCCTGGAGTGTAGGGCAGGTCCAAGAGACCCAGTACTTC.

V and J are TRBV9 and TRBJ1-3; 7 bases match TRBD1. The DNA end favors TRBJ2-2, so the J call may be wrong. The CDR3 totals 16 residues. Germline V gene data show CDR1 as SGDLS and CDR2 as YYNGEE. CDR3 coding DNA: TGTGCCAGCAGCCGCGAGGGAAAAGGGGGCATCGGGGAGCTGTTTTTT. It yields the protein CASSREGKGGIGELFF.

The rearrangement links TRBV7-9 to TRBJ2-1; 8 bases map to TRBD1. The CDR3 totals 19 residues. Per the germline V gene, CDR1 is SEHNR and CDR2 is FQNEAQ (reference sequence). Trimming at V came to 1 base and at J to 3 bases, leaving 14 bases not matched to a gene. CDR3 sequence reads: CASSLDRRTGRFIYNEQFF. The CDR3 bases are TGTGCCAGCAGCTTAGACCGGCGGACAGGGAGATTTATCTACAATGAGCAGTTCTTC.

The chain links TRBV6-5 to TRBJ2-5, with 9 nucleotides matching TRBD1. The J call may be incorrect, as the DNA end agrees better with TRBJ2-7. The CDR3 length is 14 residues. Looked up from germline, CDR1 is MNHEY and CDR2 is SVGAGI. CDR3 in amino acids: CASRTGGSSYEQYF. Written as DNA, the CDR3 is TGTGCCAGCAGGACAGGGGGGAGCTCCTACGAGCAGTACTTC.

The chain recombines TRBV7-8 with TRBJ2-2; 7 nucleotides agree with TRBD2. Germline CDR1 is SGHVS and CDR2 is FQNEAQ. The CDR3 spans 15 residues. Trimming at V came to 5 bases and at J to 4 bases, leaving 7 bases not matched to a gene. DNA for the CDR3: TGTGCCAGCAGCCGACCGGGACTAAGCACCGGGGAGCTGTTTTTT. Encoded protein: CASSRPGLSTGELFF.

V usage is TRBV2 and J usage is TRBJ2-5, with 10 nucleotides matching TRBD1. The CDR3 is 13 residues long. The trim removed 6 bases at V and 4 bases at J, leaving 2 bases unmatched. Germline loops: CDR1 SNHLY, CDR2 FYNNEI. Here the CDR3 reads CASSRDRGETQYF. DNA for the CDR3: TGTGCCAGCAGCCGGGACAGGGGAGAGACCCAGTACTTC.

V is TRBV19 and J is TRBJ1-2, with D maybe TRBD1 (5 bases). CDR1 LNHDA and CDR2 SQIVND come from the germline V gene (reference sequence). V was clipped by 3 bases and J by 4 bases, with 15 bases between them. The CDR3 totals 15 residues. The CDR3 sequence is CASSMTAREGYGYTF. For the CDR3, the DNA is TGTGCCAGTAGTATGACAGCCCGGGAAGGCTATGGCTACACCTTC.

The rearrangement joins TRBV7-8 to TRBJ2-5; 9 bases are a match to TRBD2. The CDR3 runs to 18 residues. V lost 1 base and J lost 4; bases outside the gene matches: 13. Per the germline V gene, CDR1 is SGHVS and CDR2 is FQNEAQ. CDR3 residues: CASSLVAREREESETQYF. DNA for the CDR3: TGTGCCAGCAGCTTAGTAGCTCGGGAGCGGGAGGAGTCAGAGACCCAGTACTTC. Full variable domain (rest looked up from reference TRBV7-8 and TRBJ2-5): GAGVSQSPRYKVAKRGQDVALRCDPISGHVSLFWYQQALGQGPEFLTYFQNEAQLDKSGLPSDRFFAERPEGSVSTLKIQRTQQEDSAVYLCASSLVAREREESETQYFGPGTRLLVL.

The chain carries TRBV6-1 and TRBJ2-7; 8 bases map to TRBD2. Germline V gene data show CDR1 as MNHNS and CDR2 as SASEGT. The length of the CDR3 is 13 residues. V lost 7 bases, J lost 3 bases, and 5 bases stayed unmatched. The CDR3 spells CASTGLAGYEQYF. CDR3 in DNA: TGTGCCAGCACCGGACTAGCAGGCTACGAGCAGTACTTC.

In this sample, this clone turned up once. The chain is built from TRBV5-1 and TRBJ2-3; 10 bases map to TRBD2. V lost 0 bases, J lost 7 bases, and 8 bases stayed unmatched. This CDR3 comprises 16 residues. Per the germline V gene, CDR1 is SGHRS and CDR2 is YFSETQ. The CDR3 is CASSLVGGLARNTQYF. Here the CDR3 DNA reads TGCGCCAGCAGCTTGGTGGGGGGACTAGCGAGGAATACGCAGTATTTT.

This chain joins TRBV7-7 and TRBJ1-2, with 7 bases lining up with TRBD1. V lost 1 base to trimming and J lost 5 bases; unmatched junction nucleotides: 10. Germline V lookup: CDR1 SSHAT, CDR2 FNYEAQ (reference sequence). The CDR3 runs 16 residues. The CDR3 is CASSLGTGTEFYGYTF. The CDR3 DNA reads TGTGCCAGCAGCTTAGGAACCGGGACAGAGTTTTATGGCTACACCTTC.

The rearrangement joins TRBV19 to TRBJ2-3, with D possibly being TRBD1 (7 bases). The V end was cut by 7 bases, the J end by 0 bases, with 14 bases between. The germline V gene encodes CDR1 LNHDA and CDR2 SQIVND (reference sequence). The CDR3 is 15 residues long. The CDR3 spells CASTQQGTSTDTQYF. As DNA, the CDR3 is TGTGCCAGTACCCAACAGGGGACTAGCACAGATACGCAGTATTTT.

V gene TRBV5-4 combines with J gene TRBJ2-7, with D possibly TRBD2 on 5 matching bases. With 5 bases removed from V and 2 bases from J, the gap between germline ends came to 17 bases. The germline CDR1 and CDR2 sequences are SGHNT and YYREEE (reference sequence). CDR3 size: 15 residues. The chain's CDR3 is CASSREGLPTYEQYF. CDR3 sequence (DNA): TGTGCCAGCAGTCGGGAAGGGCTACCGACCTACGAGCAGTACTTC.

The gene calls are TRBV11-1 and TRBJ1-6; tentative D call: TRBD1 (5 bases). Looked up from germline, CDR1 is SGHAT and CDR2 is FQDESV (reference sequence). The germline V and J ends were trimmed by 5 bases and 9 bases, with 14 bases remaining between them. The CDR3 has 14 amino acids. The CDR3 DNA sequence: TGTGCCAGCAGCCGGACGGGGACGGGTTCACCCCTCCACTTT. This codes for CASSRTGTGSPLHF.

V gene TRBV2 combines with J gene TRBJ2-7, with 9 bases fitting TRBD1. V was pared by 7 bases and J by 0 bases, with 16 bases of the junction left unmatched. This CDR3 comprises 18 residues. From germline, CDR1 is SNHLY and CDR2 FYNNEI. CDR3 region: CASTIPGQGFFVSYEQYF. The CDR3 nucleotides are TGTGCCAGCACCATTCCGGGACAGGGCTTTTTTGTCTCCTACGAGCAGTACTTC.

This CDR3 reads CASSRTGANYGYTF. The CDR3 nucleotides read TGTGCCAGCAGCCGAACAGGAGCTAACTATGGCTACACCTTC. The chain recombines TRBV6-5 with TRBJ1-2; tentatively, D is TRBD1 (5 bases). The CDR3 length is 14 residues. CDR1 and CDR2 (germline): MNHEY, SVGAGI. The V end was cut by 6 bases, the J end by 0 bases, with 11 bases between.